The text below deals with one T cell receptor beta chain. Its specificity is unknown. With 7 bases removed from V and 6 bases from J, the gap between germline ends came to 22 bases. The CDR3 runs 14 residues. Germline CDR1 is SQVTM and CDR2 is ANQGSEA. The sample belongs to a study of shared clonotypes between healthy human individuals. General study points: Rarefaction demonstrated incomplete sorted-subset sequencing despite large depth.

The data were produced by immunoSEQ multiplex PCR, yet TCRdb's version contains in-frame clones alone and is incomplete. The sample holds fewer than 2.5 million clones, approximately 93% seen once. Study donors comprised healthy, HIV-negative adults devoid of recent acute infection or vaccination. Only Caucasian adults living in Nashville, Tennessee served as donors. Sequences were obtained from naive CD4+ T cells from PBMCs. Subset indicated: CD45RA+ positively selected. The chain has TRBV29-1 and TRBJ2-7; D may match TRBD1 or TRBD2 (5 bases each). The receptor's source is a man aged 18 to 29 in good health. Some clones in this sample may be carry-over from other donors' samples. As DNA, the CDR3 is TGCAGCGCATGGGGGACGAACCCTACGGGCGAGCAGTACTTC. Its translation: CSAWGTNPTGEQYF.